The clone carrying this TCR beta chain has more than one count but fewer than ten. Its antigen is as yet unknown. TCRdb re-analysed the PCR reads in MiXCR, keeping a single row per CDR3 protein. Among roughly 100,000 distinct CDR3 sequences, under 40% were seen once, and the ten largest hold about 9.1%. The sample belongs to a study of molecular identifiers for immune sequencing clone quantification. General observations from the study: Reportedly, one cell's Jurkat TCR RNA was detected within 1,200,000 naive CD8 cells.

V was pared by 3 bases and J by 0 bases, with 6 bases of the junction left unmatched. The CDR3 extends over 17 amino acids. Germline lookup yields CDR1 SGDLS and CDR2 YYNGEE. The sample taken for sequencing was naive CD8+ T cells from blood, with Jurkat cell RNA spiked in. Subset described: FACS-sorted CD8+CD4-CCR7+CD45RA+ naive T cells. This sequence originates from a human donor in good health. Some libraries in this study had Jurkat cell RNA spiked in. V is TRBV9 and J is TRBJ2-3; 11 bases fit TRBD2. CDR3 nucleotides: TGTGCCAGCAGCGACCCGACTAGCGGGACCAGCACAGATACGCAGTATTTT. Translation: CASSDPTSGTSTDTQYF.